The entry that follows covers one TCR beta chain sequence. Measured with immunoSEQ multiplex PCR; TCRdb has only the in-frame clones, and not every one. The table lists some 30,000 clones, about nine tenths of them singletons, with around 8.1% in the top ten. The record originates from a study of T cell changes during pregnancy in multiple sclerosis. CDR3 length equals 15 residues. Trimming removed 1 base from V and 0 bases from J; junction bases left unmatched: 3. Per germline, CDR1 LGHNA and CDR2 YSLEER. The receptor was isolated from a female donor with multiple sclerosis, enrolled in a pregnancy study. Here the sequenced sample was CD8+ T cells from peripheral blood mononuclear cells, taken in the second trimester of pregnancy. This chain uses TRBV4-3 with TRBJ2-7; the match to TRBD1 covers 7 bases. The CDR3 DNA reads TGCGCCAGCAGCCAAGCCCCAGGGGGCTCCTACGAGCAGTACTTC. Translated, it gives CASSQAPGGSYEQYF.